The 17 T cell receptor beta chains below all came from one sample that was sequenced in a study of tumor-infiltrating lymphocytes in primary liver carcinoma. TCR beta cDNA came from about 500 ng total RNA, primed with a constant-region primer. ARM-PCR was slightly modified, and three nested multiplex PCR rounds with it gave rise to the TCR beta libraries. Primers for the first two PCR rounds were TRBV1-TRBV30 forward primers and a C-beta reverse primer (roughly 9 cycles per round). TCRdb analysed the multiplex PCR reads with MiXCR anew, one entry per CDR3 protein. The sample has under 130,000 distinct CDR3 sequences; around 80% are singletons. Total RNA and DNA came together from approximately 22-30 mg of bulk tissue without cell sorting. The sequenced sample consisted of liver tumor tissue from sampling region 3. As to subset: tumor region T3, left-lateral pole. Source of these receptors: a middle-aged man with primary liver carcinoma and hepatitis B virus infection.

This clonotype was found once. As DNA, the CDR3 is TGTGCCAACAGCTCCGACCTGACTAGCCTTGAGCAGTTCTTC. This translates into CANSSDLTSLEQFF. The chain links TRBV6-2 or TRBV6-3 to TRBJ2-1, with 7 bases fitting TRBD2. V was clipped by 10 bases and J by 9 bases; unmatched bases: 15. Germline assignment: CDR1 MNHEY and CDR2 SVGEGT. The CDR3 consists of 14 residues.

Many counts were recorded for this clonotype. The chain joins TRBV28 to TRBJ1-5; the D is unclear. Deletions cut 7 bases from V and 2 bases from J, with 12 bases between. Germline loops: CDR1 MDHEN, CDR2 SYDVKM. The CDR3 has 14 residues. The CDR3 loop is CASTDESGNQPQHF. The DNA for the CDR3 is TGTGCCAGCACTGATGAATCGGGCAATCAGCCCCAGCATTTT.

The genes are TRBV29-1 and TRBJ2-7; no firm D call. V lost 7 bases, J lost 1 base, and 14 bases lay in between. The CDR3 sequence is 13 residues long. CDR1 is SQVTM and CDR2 is ANQGSEA in the germline V gene. The chain's CDR3 is CSASIGPSYEQYF. The CDR3 region has the DNA TGCAGCGCCTCGATAGGTCCTTCCTACGAGCAGTACTTC.

The chain joins TRBV7-8 to TRBJ2-2, with D hard to call. This CDR3 contains 15 residues. In germline, CDR1 is SGHVS, CDR2 FQNEAQ. With 8 bases removed from V and 7 bases from J, the gap between germline ends came to 20 bases. CDR3 region: CASCPSERTSGELFF. The CDR3 DNA reads TGTGCCAGCTGCCCGAGCGAGAGAACGAGCGGGGAGCTGTTTTTT. Filled out from reference TRBV7-8 and TRBJ2-2, the complete variable domain reads GAGVSQSPRYKVAKRGQDVALRCDPISGHVSLFWYQQALGQGPEFLTYFQNEAQLDKSGLPSDRFFAERPEGSVSTLKIQRTQQEDSAVYLCASCPSERTSGELFFGEGSRLTVL.

A remark on this clonotype: This clone may be a read error of a much larger clone one base away. The chain links TRBV7-3 to TRBJ2-3; 7 bases are a match to TRBD2. The ends lost 1 base at V and 4 bases at J; junction bases unmatched: 2. CDR3 length: 14 residues. Per the germline V gene, CDR1 is SGHTA and CDR2 is FQGTGA. This chain's CDR3 is CASSLMGGSDTQYF. The CDR3 DNA follows: TGTGCCAGCAGCTTAATGGGGGGGTCAGATACGCAGTATTTT.

This clonotype has more than one count but fewer than ten. One end of the junction is discordant with germline, which a read error may explain. The chain is built from TRBV6-5 and TRBJ2-3; 12 bases line up with TRBD2. Germline CDR1 reads MNHEY; CDR2 reads SVGAGI. The CDR3 has 15 residues. The DNA of the CDR3 is TGTGTCAGCAACCCTGGACTAGCGGGAACAGATACGCATTATTTT. Protein product: CVSNPGLAGTDTHYF.

On this clonotype itself: Since no conserved phenylalanine or tryptophan closes the CDR3, a read error is the likely cause. No DNA is shown, since the ends of the CDR3 on it are uncertain; the CDR3 is the one TCRdb lists. The chain recombines TRBV5-1 with TRBJ2-6; TRBD1 is the table's D call, not checked against the DNA. Germline V lookup: CDR1 SGHRS, CDR2 YFSETQ. The CDR3 is 16 residues long, counting both termini. The CDR3 reads CASSPAGAIGANVLTI.

J is TRBJ2-1 and V is TRBV5-5; no firm D call. Germline V lookup: CDR1 SGHKS, CDR2 YYEKEE (reference sequence). The CDR3 extends over 15 amino acids. The V end was cut by 4 bases, the J end by 3 bases, with 14 bases between. CDR3 sequence (DNA): TGTGCCAGCAGCCCATCGTGCAGGATCTACAATGAGCAGTTCTTC. This sequence encodes CASSPSCRIYNEQFF.

About this clonotype itself: The final CDR3 position lacks the conserved phenylalanine or tryptophan, pointing to a likely read error. CDR3 in amino acids: CASSSWDRGRNSPLHL. CDR3 DNA sequence: TGCGCCAGCAGTTCCTGGGACAGGGGGAGGAATTCACCCCTCCACCTT. The chain carries TRBV4-3 and TRBJ1-6; 11 nucleotides agree with TRBD1. The J segment lost 7 bases and the V segment lost 6 bases, leaving 8 bases of the junction unmatched. This CDR3 contains 16 residues. The germline V gene encodes CDR1 LGHNA and CDR2 YSLEER.

As to this clonotype: It may be a read error: a sequence one base away is much more abundant. V gene TRBV28 combines with J gene TRBJ2-1; TRBD2 is a possible D gene (5 bases). In germline, CDR1 is MDHEN, CDR2 SYDVKM. CDR3 length: 15 amino acids. The CDR3 sequence: CASRPSGRSYNKQFF. CDR3 sequence (DNA): TGTGCCAGCAGGCCCAGCGGCCGCTCCTACAATAAGCAGTTCTTC.

This clonotype occurred once. The final CDR3 position lacks the conserved phenylalanine or tryptophan, pointing to a likely read error. This chain links TRBV7-9 with TRBJ2-3; D is perhaps TRBD1 (6 bases). Germline-derived CDR1 and CDR2 are SEHNR and FQNEAQ (reference sequence). The CDR3 contains 15 residues. The CDR3 region is CVSSSDRDGADTQYS. Here the CDR3 DNA reads TGTGTCAGCAGCTCGGACAGAGACGGGGCAGATACGCAGTATTCA.

The chain is built from TRBV6-2 or TRBV6-3 and TRBJ2-3; D uncertain. Judging by the DNA end, TRBJ1-5 fits better; the J call may be wrong. The length of the CDR3 is 16 residues. The germline CDR1 and CDR2 sequences are MNHEY and SVGEGT. The CDR3 region is CASSYGVSRSEDTQHF. The CDR3 DNA is TGTGCCAGCAGCTACGGGGTGTCCAGAAGTGAAGATACGCAGCATTTT.

A word on this clonotype: A much larger clonotype is one base distant, so this may be a read error. The V call is TRBV7-9, the J call TRBJ1-6; unclear D gene. Per the germline V gene, CDR1 is SEHNR and CDR2 is FQNEAQ (reference sequence). The CDR3 runs 12 residues. V lost 7 bases and J lost 7, with 8 bases in between. The CDR3 DNA follows: TGTGCCAGCAACGGTCCCAATTCACCCCTCCACTTT. It specifies CASNGPNSPLHF. Full variable domain (missing parts from reference TRBV7-9 and TRBJ1-6): DTGVSQNPRHKITKRGQNVTFRCDPISEHNRLYWYRQTLGQGPEFLTYFQNEAQLEKSRLLSDRFSAERPKGSFSTLEIQRTEQGDSAMYLCASNGPNSPLHFGNGTRLTVT.

About this clonotype itself: The conserved phenylalanine or tryptophan is not found at the CDR3 terminus, so this likely reflects a read error. It is unclear where the CDR3 begins or ends on the DNA, so no DNA is shown, and the CDR3 is as TCRdb lists it. The CDR3 region is CASSDSLSENNEHFS. J is TRBJ2-1 and V is TRBV7-9; TRBD1 is the table's D call and was not checked against the DNA. Ends included, the CDR3 has 15 residues. CDR1 is SEHNR and CDR2 is FQNEAQ in the germline V gene (reference sequence).

Concerning this clonotype itself: The CDR3 does not end in the conserved phenylalanine or tryptophan, so this is likely a read error. The chain recombines TRBV6-5 with TRBJ2-3; TRBD2 agrees at 7 bases. This CDR3 contains 17 residues. CDR1 and CDR2 (germline): MNHEY, SVGAGI. V trimming: 5 bases; J trimming: 3 bases; junction bases outside the gene matches: 14. CDR3 DNA sequence: TGTGCCAGCAGTCCACTCCCCCTAAACGGGGGGACAGATACGCAGTATTCT. This sequence encodes CASSPLPLNGGTDTQYS.

As concerns this clonotype: This may arise from a read error, as a much more abundant clone is one base away. J is TRBJ2-6 and V is TRBV7-9, with TRBD1 identical over 7 bases. This CDR3 is built from 15 residues. With 5 bases clipped from V and 0 bases from J, the junction kept 1 base outside the gene matches. CDR1 is SEHNR and CDR2 is FQNEAQ in the germline V gene (reference sequence). CDR3 DNA: TGTGCCAGCAGCCCAGGGGGCTCTGGGGCCAACGTCCTGACTTTC. Translated: CASSPGGSGANVLTF.

A word on this clonotype: The final CDR3 position lacks the conserved phenylalanine or tryptophan, pointing to a likely read error. The rearrangement links TRBV12-3 or TRBV12-4 to TRBJ1-4; no reliable D call. V lost 2 bases and J lost 7, with 11 bases in between. This CDR3 has 14 residues. The CDR3 DNA sequence: TGTGCCAGCAGTTTAAGTGGGGTTAGTGAAAAACTGTTTTCT. The encoded protein is CASSLSGVSEKLFS.